What follows describes a single T cell receptor (beta chain). Antigen: not known. Germline values: CDR1 MNHEY, CDR2 SMNVEV (reference sequence). The CDR3 contains 16 residues. This sample was included in a study of T cell repertoires in cytomegalovirus infection. Background on the study: It can be stated that public TCR beta signatures indicated CMV infection as well as a matching HLA type.

TCRdb fed the reads into MiXCR, producing one record per CDR3 protein. The sample shows about 310,000 distinct CDR3 sequences, 25% of them seen only once. The input for sequencing was cultured PBMCs, taken from culture after CMV antigen stimulation. The genes are TRBV27 and TRBJ1-2, with D uncertain. This clonotype originated in a human donor in good health (CMV status not recorded). Some clones in this sample may be carry-over from other donors' samples. The DNA for the CDR3 is TGTGTAACCTATAAGGCCACAAACCGAGCTAACTATGGCTACACCTTC. This encodes CVTYKATNRANYGYTF.